The source of this T cell receptor beta chain is a study of cytomegalovirus exposure and HLA in healthy donors. A remark on this clone: The target antigen is unknown.

Trimming took off 3 bases at V and 0 bases at J, with 16 bases between the two ends. Germline V CDR1 and CDR2: SGHVS, FNYEAQ. There are 17 residues in the CDR3. Only in-frame clones appear in the TCRdb table, and some are missing; sequencing was by immunoSEQ multiplex PCR. The data contain around 300,000 clones, about 90% of them singletons. Regarding the study as a whole: Researchers counted around 170 TCR beta chains as cytomegalovirus-associated.

The rearrangement joins TRBV7-6 to TRBJ2-3; the D gene is possibly TRBD2 (6 bases). The sequenced sample consisted of PBMCs. This clonotype was sampled from a woman in her thirties in good health and CMV-seropositive. In DNA form, the CDR3 reads TGTGCCAGCAGCTTGGGGGGTATGGGGGTTAGCACAGATACGCAGTATTTT. It codes for CASSLGGMGVSTDTQYF.